This T cell receptor (beta chain) was observed in a study of metastatic and nonmetastatic thyroid tumors. Study results and caveats: Across blood and tumor, TCR beta diversity in malignant thyroid tumors was reportedly significantly higher than in benign nodules.

Ahead of thyroid surgery, no patient had received treatment of any kind. TCRdb re-called the PCR reads with MiXCR. This sample carries approximately 30,000 clones, 15% to 20% of them seen once, and the ten largest clones take approximately 4.5%. This clone was recorded many times. What it binds is unknown. This sample includes further DNA sequences coding for the same CDR3. Unmatched junction bases numbered 6, after V lost 2 bases and J lost 2 bases. CDR1 is SNHLY and CDR2 is FYNNEI in the germline V gene. The CDR3 spans 16 residues. Input material: blood. The chain is built from TRBV2 and TRBJ2-7; TRBD1 agrees at 10 bases. The sequence was collected from a female donor with papillary thyroid cancer or a benign thyroid nodule (not recorded which). Some clones in this sample may be carry-over from other donors' samples. CDR3 in DNA: TGTGCCAGCAGTGAATCCGGGGACAGGGGAACCTACGAGCAGTACTTC. Translated, it gives CASSESGDRGTYEQYF.